This TCR beta chain is from a study of T cell responses to AZD1222 COVID-19 vaccine. Trimming took 0 bases from V and 6 from J, leaving 13 bases between them. The CDR3 extends over 15 amino acids. Germline values: CDR1 SGDLS, CDR2 YYNGEE. TCRdb's copy holds only in-frame clones and misses some; the assay was immunoSEQ multiplex PCR. This sample has about 170,000 clones, with more than 80% found just once. Study conclusions and caveats: The study reported that nearly half of spike-specific TCRs target unmutated variant regions.

Comment on this clone: What it binds is not known.

The clonotype comes from an adult in good health. The sequencing used peripheral blood, collected on day 0 of AZD1222 vaccination. V gene TRBV9 combines with J gene TRBJ1-5, with D perhaps TRBD1 (5 bases). In DNA, the CDR3 is TGTGCCAGCAGCGTAGGAGGCAGGGAGGGTCAGCCCCAGCATTTT. It translates to CASSVGGREGQPQHF.